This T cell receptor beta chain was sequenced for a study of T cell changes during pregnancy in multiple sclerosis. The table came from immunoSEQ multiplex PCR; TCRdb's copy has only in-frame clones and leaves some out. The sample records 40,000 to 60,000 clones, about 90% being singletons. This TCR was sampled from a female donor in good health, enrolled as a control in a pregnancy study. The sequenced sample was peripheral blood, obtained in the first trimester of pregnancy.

CDR3 nucleotides: TGTGCCAGCAGCCAGCAATCTACAGGGGTAACGGATACGCAGTATTTT. Its translation: CASSQQSTGVTDTQYF. The chain combines TRBV7-2 with TRBJ2-3; TRBD1 matches at 7 bases. The junction had 14 bases not matched to a gene; V was cut back by 5 bases and J by 6 bases. CDR3 length: 16 residues. Germline V gene data show CDR1 as SGHTA and CDR2 as FQGNSA.